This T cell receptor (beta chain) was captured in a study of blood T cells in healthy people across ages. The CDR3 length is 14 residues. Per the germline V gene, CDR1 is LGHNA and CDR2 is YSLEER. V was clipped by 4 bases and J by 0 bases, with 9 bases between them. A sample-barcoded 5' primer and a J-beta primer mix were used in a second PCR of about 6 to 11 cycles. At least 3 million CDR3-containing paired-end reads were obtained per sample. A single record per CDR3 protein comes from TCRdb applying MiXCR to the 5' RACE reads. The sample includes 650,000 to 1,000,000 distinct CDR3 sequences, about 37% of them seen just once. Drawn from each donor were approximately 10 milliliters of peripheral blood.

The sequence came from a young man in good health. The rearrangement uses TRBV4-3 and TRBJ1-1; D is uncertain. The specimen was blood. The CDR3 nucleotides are TGCGCCAGCAGCCCAACAGCGATGAACACTGAAGCTTTCTTT. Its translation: CASSPTAMNTEAFF.